Listed below are T cell receptor beta chains from one sample, sequenced in a study of response to subunit inactivated influenza vaccine. TCRdb analysed the RT-PCR reads with MiXCR anew, one entry per CDR3 protein. The sample holds about 830,000 distinct CDR3 sequences; around a sixth are singletons and the top ten take 9.5% to 13%. The specimen was PBMCs from blood, collected about 5 days after vaccination. These receptors were taken from a man aged 50 to 60 who received an inactivated influenza vaccine. CDR3s include the opening cysteine and the closing phenylalanine or tryptophan. D genes are given only for firm matches. Clone size appears in some rows only: once, few, many, or a class for an expanded clone.

clone size	D gene	J gene	CDR3 length	V gene	CDR3 DNA	CDR3 protein
few	.	TRBJ2-7	14	TRBV20-1	TGCAGTGCTTCCGGGCTCTCAAATTGGGGAGAGCAGTACTTC	CSASGLSNWGEQYF
many	.	TRBJ1-1	17	TRBV28	TGTGCCAGCAGTTTTAGTCCCCAGGGTGGTCAGTACACTGAAGCTTTCTTT	CASSFSPQGGQYTEAFF
few	TRBD2	TRBJ2-1	17	TRBV7-9	TGTGCCAGCAGCTTAGTTTCCGTCGGGGGGGCCTACAATGAGCAGTTCTTC	CASSLVSVGGAYNEQFF
.	.	TRBJ2-7	15	TRBV4-2	TGTGCCAGCAGCCAAGAGTCCCAGACACCCTACGAGCAGTACTTC	CASSQESQTPYEQYF
few	.	TRBJ2-7	15	TRBV4-1	TGCGCCAGCAGCCAAGATCGCTCGACCTCCTACGAGCAGTACTTC	CASSQDRSTSYEQYF
once	.	TRBJ1-4	13	TRBV7-2	TGTGCCAGCAGCCCCCCTCCCTACACGGAACTGTTTTTT	CASSPPPYTELFF
many	.	TRBJ2-5	14	TRBV25-1	TGTGCCAGCACCCCCTCTAGCGTCCAAGAGACCCAGTACTTC	CASTPSSVQETQYF
.	.	TRBJ1-3	13	TRBV6-2/TRBV6-3	TGTGCCAGCCGGGCGGGCTCTGGAAACACCATATATTTT	CASRAGSGNTIYF
few	.	TRBJ2-3	11	TRBV6-5	TGTGCCCCCCCTTCTGTGCATACGCAGTATTTT	CAPPSVHTQYF
.	.	TRBJ1-4	17	TRBV20-1	TGCAGTGCTAGACCGTTGGACGGAGCGAGAACTAATGAAAAACTGTTTTTT	CSARPLDGARTNEKLFF
.	.	TRBJ2-1	18	TRBV2	TGTACCCGCAGTTTTGTGGCGCGGGGGCCCTACAAACGCAATGAGCAGTTCTTC	CTRSFVARGPYKRNEQFF
few	.	TRBJ2-7	13	TRBV7-8	TGTGCCAGCAGCTACCCAGGCCCCTACGAGCAGTACTTC	CASSYPGPYEQYF
.	.	TRBJ1-2	12	TRBV12-3/TRBV12-4	TGTGCCAGCAGTACTGGGACATATGGCTACACCTTC	CASSTGTYGYTF
.	.	TRBJ1-2	15	TRBV29-1	TGCAGCGTTGAAGGTTGGATATCGGAGAACTATGGCTACACCTTC	CSVEGWISENYGYTF
.	.	TRBJ2-5	13	TRBV7-2	TGTGCCAGCAGGGCCGGGGCGAAGGAGACCCAGTACTTC	CASRAGAKETQYF
many	TRBD2	TRBJ2-2	16	TRBV14	TGTGCCAGCAGCCATCTTAGCGGGAGAGGCACCGGGGAGCTGTTTTTT	CASSHLSGRGTGELFF
many	TRBD1	TRBJ2-4	16	TRBV12-3/TRBV12-4	TGTGCCAGCAGTCGCCGGGACAGGGGGCGCGAAAACATTCAGTACTTC	CASSRRDRGRENIQYF
once	TRBD2	TRBJ2-7	15	TRBV13	TGTGCCAGCAGCTTAGGGCTAGCGGGATATGTCGAGCAGTACTTC	CASSLGLAGYVEQYF
.	.	TRBJ2-1	18	TRBV21-1	TGTGCCAGCAGCAATGAGGGGGGACAACCACTCTATGACAATGAGCAGTTCTTC	CASSNEGGQPLYDNEQFF
.	.	TRBJ1-4	17	TRBV9	TGTGCCAGCAGCGCCAAAGGGAGCTTGGCAACTAATGAAAAACTGTTTTTT	CASSAKGSLATNEKLFF
.	TRBD2	TRBJ2-1	16	TRBV6-4	TGTGCCAGCAGCGCCGGGACTAGCGGGTACTACAATGAGCAGTTCTTC	CASSAGTSGYYNEQFF
.	.	TRBJ2-2	14	TRBV5-1	TGCGCCAGCAGCCGACCCCAACAGGCCGGGGAGCTGTTTTTT	CASSRPQQAGELFF
few	TRBD1	TRBJ2-1	15	TRBV18	TGTGCCAGCTCACCTACGGGACAGTCCTACAATGAGCAGTTCTTC	CASSPTGQSYNEQFF
few	TRBD2	TRBJ2-5	16	TRBV5-5	TGTGCCAGCAGCTTGAATGGCGGGGGTGTACAAGAGACCCAGTACTTC	CASSLNGGGVQETQYF
.	.	TRBJ1-2	17	TRBV15	TGTGCCACCAGCCCCGCCTGGACGGTAATAGCTAACTATGGCTACACCTTC	CATSPAWTVIANYGYTF
many	.	TRBJ2-4	15	TRBV4-3	TGCGCCAGCAGCCAAGATGCAATAGCCAAAAACATTCAGTACTTC	CASSQDAIAKNIQYF
.	TRBD2	TRBJ2-1	14	TRBV7-3	TGTGCCAGCGCGGCTAGCGGGACTTACAATGAGCAGTTCTTC	CASAASGTYNEQFF
.	.	TRBJ2-1	15	TRBV9	TGTGCCAGCAGCCCCGACCCCGGAAACTACAATGAGCAGTTCTTC	CASSPDPGNYNEQFF
few	.	TRBJ2-7	14	TRBV12-3/TRBV12-4	TGTGCCAGCAGTTTTTCGGGGGCGGGCTACGAGCAGTACTTC	CASSFSGAGYEQYF
.	TRBD2	TRBJ2-3	17	TRBV7-2	TGTGCCAGCAGCTTAGTTAACAGCGGGGGACGTGCAGATACGCAGTATTTT	CASSLVNSGGRADTQYF
.	.	TRBJ2-5	15	TRBV7-2	TGTGCCAGCAGCTTAGCAGTGACTAGCCAAGAGACCCAGTACTTC	CASSLAVTSQETQYF
few	.	TRBJ2-3	14	TRBV10-3	TGTGCCATCAGCCAGGGGTCAGGCACAGATACGCAGTATTTT	CAISQGSGTDTQYF
.	.	TRBJ2-1	15	TRBV7-9	TGTGCCAGCAGCTTCCCGGAGAGGTCCTACAATGAGCAGTTCTTC	CASSFPERSYNEQFF
few	TRBD1	TRBJ1-1	14	TRBV12-3/TRBV12-4	TGTGCCAGCACAGAGACAGGGGGAAACACTGAAGCTTTCTTT	CASTETGGNTEAFF
few	.	TRBJ2-1	18	TRBV5-5	TGTGCCAGCAGCTTGGCCCATAACAGGGTGAGTTGGAACAATGAGCAGTTCTTC	CASSLAHNRVSWNNEQFF
.	TRBD2	TRBJ2-1	15	TRBV4-2	TGTGCCAGCAGCCAAGCGGGGGGGCCGAGGAATGAGCAGTTCTTC	CASSQAGGPRNEQFF
few	.	TRBJ2-7	14	TRBV7-2	TGTGCCAGCAGCCTCTATAGCGCCTCCTACGAGCAGTACTTC	CASSLYSASYEQYF
.	.	TRBJ2-5	15	TRBV15	TGTGCCACCAGCAGAGCCGCGCCAGGCCAAGAGACCCAGTACTTC	CATSRAAPGQETQYF
.	.	TRBJ2-1	15	TRBV18	TGTGCCAGCTCACCAGCGACTAGATTCTCCAATGAGCAGTTCTTC	CASSPATRFSNEQFF
.	.	TRBJ2-6	14	TRBV30	TGTGCCTGGAGTCGTATAACTGGGGCCAACGTCCTGACTTTC	CAWSRITGANVLTF
many	.	TRBJ1-2	12	TRBV6-2/TRBV6-3	TGTGCCAGCAGTTACGGGAACTATGGCTACACCTTC	CASSYGNYGYTF
.	TRBD1	TRBJ2-7	15	TRBV6-1	TGTGCCAGCAGGTTTCGACAGGGACCCTCCTACGAGCAGTACTTC	CASRFRQGPSYEQYF
.	.	TRBJ2-1	15	TRBV5-1	TGCGCCAGCAGCTATATCGCCGGGGTTTACAATGAGCAGTTCTTC	CASSYIAGVYNEQFF